The sequence of this T cell receptor (beta chain) was determined in a study of CD8+ T cells in alopecia areata. This sample's treatment: oral pan-JAK inhibitor, 5-10 mg twice daily. Lesional scalp tissue (obtained by punch biopsy) and peripheral blood were collected from alopecia areata patients. T lymphocytes (CD4+ and CD8+) were sorted from PBMCs. After isolation, RNA underwent reverse transcription to generate cDNA as the sequencing template. Profiling relied on immunoSEQ multiplex PCR, and the TCRdb table lists in-frame clones only, not all of them. Among under 350,000 clones listed, nearly 60% were seen once. The germline V gene encodes CDR1 GTSNPN and CDR2 SVGIG (reference sequence). CDR3 length equals 11 residues. Trimming cost V 7 bases and J 8 bases, with 12 bases left between them.

The source was CD4+ T cells sorted from blood, collected at week 24, from a patient treated with tofacitinib. The origin of this receptor is a human donor with alopecia areata. The chain combines TRBV30 with TRBJ2-1; unclear D gene. The CDR3 DNA reads as TGTGCCTCCCTTTTAGGTCATGAGCAGTTCTTC. It translates to CASLLGHEQFF.